Described below is a single T cell receptor beta chain sequence and its context. Its antigen is unidentified. Germline V gene sequence: CDR1 SGHTA, CDR2 FQGTGA. The CDR3 has 15 residues. The ends lost 2 bases at V and 2 bases at J; junction bases unmatched: 4. It was at deep level that the assay was run. Some 30,000 T cell genomes (about 210 ng DNA) went into each sorted-subset replicate. Sequencing used immunoSEQ multiplex PCR; TCRdb keeps in-frame clones, though not all of them. The data show over 2 million clones, with under 95% seen just once and roughly 0.34% held by the top ten. This sample was included in a study of shared clonotypes between healthy human individuals. Study conclusions and caveats: Enrolling few donors narrowed the genetic and exposure-history diversity that was represented. Clonotypes shared by all four sorted-subset donors had higher generation probabilities than non-shared clonotypes.

The V and J genes are TRBV7-3 and TRBJ2-3, with TRBD1 matching over 7 bases. Sequencing was carried out using naive CD4+ T cells from PBMCs. As to subset: CD45RA+ positively selected. This sequence was found in a man aged 18-30 years in good health. Some clones in this sample may be carry-over from other donors' samples. The CDR3 loop reads CASSLQQGTTDTQYF. DNA for the CDR3: TGTGCCAGCAGCTTACAACAGGGGACCACAGATACGCAGTATTTT. The complete variable domain, with remaining parts taken from reference TRBV7-3 and TRBJ2-3, reads GAGVSQTPSNKVTEKGKYVELRCDPISGHTALYWYRQSLGQGPEFLIYFQGTGAADDSGLPNDRFFAVRPEGSVSTLKIQRTERGDSAVYLCASSLQQGTTDTQYFGPGTRLTVL.